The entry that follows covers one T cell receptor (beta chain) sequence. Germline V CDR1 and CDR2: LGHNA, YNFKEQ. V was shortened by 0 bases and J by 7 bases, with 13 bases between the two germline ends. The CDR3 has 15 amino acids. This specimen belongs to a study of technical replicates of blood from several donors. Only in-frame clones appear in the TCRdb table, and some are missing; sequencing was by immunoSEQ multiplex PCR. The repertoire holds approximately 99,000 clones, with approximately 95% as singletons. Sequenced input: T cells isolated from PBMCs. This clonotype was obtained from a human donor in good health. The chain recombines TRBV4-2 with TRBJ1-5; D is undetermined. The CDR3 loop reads CASSQDTRAGQPQHF. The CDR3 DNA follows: TGTGCCAGCAGCCAAGATACGAGGGCTGGGCAGCCCCAGCATTTT.